Below are 16 T cell receptor beta chains sequenced from a single sample in a study of cytomegalovirus exposure and HLA in healthy donors. In the PCR, 60 Vbeta and 13 Jbeta primers were used. Sequenced by immunoSEQ multiplex PCR; TCRdb stores in-frame clones only, minus some. The repertoire holds 150,000 to 200,000 clones, with more than 65% as singletons. The specimen sequenced was PBMCs. The receptors here all came from a woman aged 30 to 39 in good health and CMV-seropositive.

The V gene is TRBV28, the J gene TRBJ1-6, with D perhaps matching TRBD1 (5 bases). The CDR3 spans 14 residues. Trimming pared 5 bases from V and 10 bases from J, leaving 15 bases between. Germline-derived CDR1 and CDR2 are MDHEN and SYDVKM. For the CDR3, the DNA is TGTGCCAGCAGTCGAGACGCGGGGCAGTCACCCCTCCACTTT. Its translation is CASSRDAGQSPLHF.

This sequence joins TRBV11-2 and TRBJ2-3; 8 bases are shared with TRBD1. The CDR3 consists of 16 residues. With V trimmed by 2 bases and J by 2 bases, 6 bases remained unmatched. CDR1 SGHAT and CDR2 FQNNGV come from the germline V gene. This CDR3 reads CASSLNGQGSTDTQYF. CDR3 in DNA: TGTGCCAGCAGCTTAAATGGACAGGGATCCACAGATACGCAGTATTTT.

This clone was counted a few times. The chain combines TRBV5-1 with TRBJ1-2; D is unclear. Germline V CDR1 and CDR2: SGHRS, YFSETQ. The V gene lost 1 base and the J gene lost 5 bases, with 12 bases spanning the gap. CDR3 length equals 14 residues. Here the CDR3 DNA reads TGCGCCAGCAGCTTGCGTGGCGGATCGTATGGCTACACCTTC. It yields the protein CASSLRGGSYGYTF. Using reference TRBV5-1 and TRBJ1-2 for the parts outside the CDR3, the full variable domain is KAGVTQTPRYLIKTRGQQVTLSCSPISGHRSVSWYQQTPGQGLQFLFEYFSETQRNKGNFPGRFSGRQFSNSRSEMNVSTLELGDSALYLCASSLRGGSYGYTFGSGTRLTVV.

The chain employs TRBV19 and TRBJ1-6, with 9 bases matching TRBD1. The CDR3 runs to 15 residues. Germline CDR1 is LNHDA and CDR2 is SQIVND (reference sequence). The V and J ends lost 5 bases and 8 bases, in that order; junction bases with no gene match: 7. The CDR3 reads CASSRIRDRDSPLHF. CDR3 DNA sequence: TGTGCCAGTAGTCGTATCCGGGACAGGGATTCACCCCTCCACTTT.

This chain links TRBV10-3 with TRBJ2-7, with D possibly matching TRBD2 (6 bases). Looked up from germline, CDR1 is ENHRY and CDR2 is SYGVKD. Trimming removed 4 bases from V and 1 base from J, with 14 bases in between. CDR3 size: 15 residues. The chain's CDR3 is CAISVRDWGSYEQYF. CDR3 in DNA: TGTGCCATCAGTGTCCGGGACTGGGGATCCTACGAGCAGTACTTC.

CDR3 DNA sequence: TGTGCCAGCAGCGCCCGGACTACCCATAACAATGAGCAGTTCTTC. Protein: CASSARTTHNNEQFF. The chain uses TRBV7-2 and TRBJ2-1; a weak D match, TRBD2 (6 bases). CDR1 and CDR2 (germline): SGHTA, FQGNSA. Trimming stripped 5 bases from V and 5 bases from J, with 16 bases between. The CDR3 extends over 15 amino acids.

This chain connects TRBV19 to TRBJ2-7, with TRBD1 matching over 8 bases. The CDR3 spans 13 residues. J lost 6 bases, V lost 9 bases, and 10 bases had no gene match. CDR1 and CDR2 (germline): LNHDA, SQIVND (reference sequence). CDR3 DNA: TGTGCCAGACAGGGGGTGATAAGGGGCGAGCAGTACTTC. Translating it yields CARQGVIRGEQYF.

The CDR3 DNA sequence: TGTGCCAGCTCACCACTCAGGGCGAGCACAGATACGCAGTATTTT. As protein: CASSPLRASTDTQYF. This chain joins TRBV18 and TRBJ2-3; maybe TRBD1 (5 bases). The V gene lost 1 base and the J gene lost 0 bases, with 8 bases spanning the gap. The length of the CDR3 is 15 residues. Germline CDR1 is KGHSH and CDR2 is LQKENI.

The rearrangement joins TRBV19 to TRBJ1-5; no clear D gene. V dropped 11 bases and J dropped 2 bases, with 13 bases sitting between them. This CDR3 comprises 13 residues. Per germline, CDR1 LNHDA and CDR2 SQIVND (reference sequence). CDR3 DNA sequence: TGTGCCGAGAACCTTGGAGGCAATCAGCCCCAGCATTTT. Encoded protein: CAENLGGNQPQHF.

The V gene is TRBV9, the J gene TRBJ2-1; tentatively, D is TRBD2 (5 bases). CDR1 SGDLS and CDR2 YYNGEE come from the germline V gene. Deletions cut 3 bases from V and 12 bases from J, with 13 bases between. This CDR3 spans 12 amino acids. The CDR3 here is CASSAYSVGQFF. The CDR3 region has the DNA TGTGCCAGCAGCGCTTATAGCGTAGGGCAGTTCTTC.

V and J are TRBV7-9 and TRBJ1-5; the match to TRBD1 covers 7 bases. The germline CDR1 and CDR2 sequences are SEHNR and FQNEAQ (reference sequence). V dropped 2 bases and J dropped 4; count of bases not matched to a gene: 2. There are 14 residues in the CDR3. The CDR3 sequence is CASSLTGVNQPQHF. Here the CDR3 DNA reads TGTGCCAGCAGCTTAACAGGGGTAAATCAGCCCCAGCATTTT.

The V and J genes are TRBV7-9 and TRBJ2-3; the match to TRBD2 covers 9 bases. V dropped 5 bases and J dropped 6; count of bases not matched to a gene: 12. Germline V gene sequence: CDR1 SEHNR, CDR2 FQNEAQ (reference sequence). The length of the CDR3 is 16 residues. CDR3 residues: CASSQDRRGGPDTQYF. The CDR3 DNA is TGTGCCAGCAGCCAAGATCGGCGGGGGGGCCCGGATACGCAGTATTTT.

The J gene is TRBJ1-6, the V gene TRBV7-9; TRBD1 aligns across 9 bases. CDR1 SEHNR and CDR2 FQNEAQ come from the germline V gene (reference sequence). Losses at the gene ends were 5 bases for V and 9 bases for J; bases not matched to a gene: 8. The CDR3 extends over 15 amino acids. The CDR3 DNA sequence: TGTGCCAGCAGCGGGACAGGGCTGGCTACTTCACCCCTCCACTTT. Translated: CASSGTGLATSPLHF.

The chain joins TRBV28 to TRBJ1-5, with D possibly matching TRBD1 (6 bases). Trimming took off 10 bases at V and 5 bases at J, with 12 bases between the two ends. This CDR3 has 12 residues. CDR1 is MDHEN and CDR2 is SYDVKM in the germline V gene. The CDR3 region has the DNA TGTGCCATCACAGGGAACGATCAGCCCCAGCATTTT. It encodes CAITGNDQPQHF.

This sequence joins TRBV4-3 and TRBJ1-5; D is uncertain. Trimming shortened V by 1 base and J by 3 bases, and 7 bases separated the two germline ends. Germline assignment: CDR1 LGHNA and CDR2 YSLEER. There are 14 residues in the CDR3. The CDR3: CASSQVASNQPQHF. In DNA, the CDR3 is TGCGCCAGCAGCCAAGTTGCGTCCAATCAGCCCCAGCATTTT.

The gene calls are TRBV11-3 and TRBJ1-1, with D unclear. There are 12 residues in the CDR3. The ends were cut back, 4 bases at V and 5 bases at J, with 8 bases in the middle. Germline CDR1 is SGHNT and CDR2 is YENEEA. The CDR3: CASSWGGTEAFF. The CDR3 DNA reads as TGTGCCAGCAGCTGGGGAGGGACTGAAGCTTTCTTT. The whole variable domain, filled in from reference TRBV11-3 and TRBJ1-1, reads EAGVVQSPRYKIIEKKQPVAFWCNPISGHNTLYWYLQNLGQGPELLIRYENEEAVDDSQLPKDRFSAERLKGVDSTLKIQPAELGDSAVYLCASSWGGTEAFFGQGTRLTVV.